These T cell receptor beta chains were read from a single sample in a study of control samples from healthy donors and cancer patients. TCRdb's copy holds only in-frame clones and misses some; the assay was immunoSEQ multiplex PCR. Among about 55,000 clones listed, about 96% were seen once. The sample taken for sequencing was blood. The source of these receptors is a woman between 18 and 29 years old in good health. Both conserved end residues are part of each CDR3. A D gene is named only where the DNA matches it firmly. Size is omitted from some rows. Given values are once, few, many or a class for expanded clones.

j_call,clone_size,d_call,v_call,cdr3_aa,cdr3_nt
TRBJ1-2,.,.,TRBV19,CATIAGGANYGYTF,TGTGCCACCATAGCCGGGGGAGCTAACTATGGCTACACCTTC
TRBJ2-5,.,TRBD2,TRBV5-6,CASSAKKGLAGGEETQYF,TGTGCCAGCAGCGCCAAAAAGGGACTAGCGGGGGGCGAAGAGACCCAGTACTTC
TRBJ2-7,once,TRBD1,TRBV7-2,CASSLGPPRITGGSYEQYF,TGTGCCAGCAGCTTAGGTCCTCCCCGAATAACAGGGGGTTCCTACGAGCAGTACTTC
TRBJ1-2,.,TRBD1,TRBV13,CASSYRGQNYGYTF,TGTGCCAGCAGCTATCGGGGACAGAACTATGGCTACACCTTC
TRBJ1-5,.,.,TRBV18,CASSEGRQANQPQHF,TGTGCCAGCTCAGAAGGTAGGCAGGCAAATCAGCCCCAGCATTTT
TRBJ2-5,.,.,TRBV13,CASSDVQTVAGRETQYF,TGTGCCAGCAGCGACGTACAAACAGTTGCCGGTAGGGAGACCCAGTACTTC
TRBJ2-7,.,TRBD1,TRBV7-2,CASSFLRGQGHEQYF,TGTGCCAGCAGCTTCCTGAGGGGACAGGGACACGAGCAGTACTTC
TRBJ1-2,.,TRBD1,TRBV5-5,CASSLEVQGASNYGYTF,TGTGCCAGCAGCTTGGAGGTACAGGGGGCGAGTAACTATGGCTACACCTTC
TRBJ2-7,.,TRBD2,TRBV3-1/TRBV3-2,CASSGLAGGYEQYF,TGTGCCAGCAGCGGACTAGCGGGGGGGTACGAGCAGTACTTC
TRBJ2-5,.,TRBD1,TRBV4-3,CASSLSGAQGAETQYF,TGCGCCAGCAGCCTATCTGGAGCACAGGGGGCTGAGACCCAGTACTTC
TRBJ2-1,few,.,TRBV5-5,CASSSGGLSYSYNEQFF,TGTGCCAGCAGCTCGGGTGGACTGTCCTACTCCTACAATGAGCAGTTCTTC
TRBJ2-7,.,.,TRBV19,CASNRQGSSYEQYF,TGTGCCAGTAATCGGCAGGGGAGCTCCTACGAGCAGTACTTC
TRBJ1-1,.,.,TRBV30,CAWTLNWNTEAFF,TGTGCCTGGACACTCAATTGGAACACTGAAGCTTTCTTT
TRBJ1-1,.,.,TRBV14,CASSQVTGPNTEAFF,TGTGCCAGCAGCCAAGTAACAGGACCGAACACTGAAGCTTTCTTT
TRBJ1-3,.,.,TRBV4-1,CASSQVLGQRTVLGNTIYF,TGCGCCAGCAGCCAAGTGCTTGGACAGCGCACCGTCCTTGGAAACACCATATATTTT
TRBJ1-1,.,TRBD1,TRBV11-3,CASSHQDRDTEAFF,TGTGCCAGCAGCCACCAAGACAGGGACACTGAAGCTTTCTTT
TRBJ1-4,.,.,TRBV23-1,CASGPVSSEKLFF,TGCGCCAGCGGGCCTGTGAGCTCTGAAAAACTGTTTTTT
TRBJ2-3,.,.,TRBV30,CAWSENTDTQYF,TGTGCCTGGAGTGAAAACACAGATACGCAGTATTTT
TRBJ1-5,.,.,TRBV24-1,CATSEGPGDQPQHF,TGTGCCACCAGTGAGGGGCCAGGGGATCAGCCCCAGCATTTT
TRBJ2-7,.,.,TRBV6-2/TRBV6-3,CASSYQTYEQYF,TGTGCCAGCAGTTACCAGACCTACGAGCAGTACTTC
TRBJ1-2,once,TRBD1,TRBV7-9,CASTSVQGARHGYTF,TGTGCCAGCACCTCTGTACAGGGGGCGCGTCATGGCTACACCTTC
TRBJ2-3,once,TRBD1,TRBV27,CASSKTGFGTDTQYF,TGTGCCAGCAGCAAGACAGGGTTTGGCACAGATACGCAGTATTTT
TRBJ2-3,.,TRBD2,TRBV14,CASPGLATPLDTQYF,TGTGCCAGCCCTGGACTAGCGACCCCGTTGGATACGCAGTATTTT
TRBJ1-2,.,TRBD1,TRBV24-1,CATSYPGGGGYTF,TGTGCCACCAGCTACCCAGGGGGCGGGGGCTACACCTTC
TRBJ1-1,.,TRBD1,TRBV30,CAGTGGPNTEAFF,TGTGCCGGGACAGGGGGCCCGAACACTGAAGCTTTCTTT
TRBJ1-1,.,.,TRBV28,CASSSAWEWTEAFF,TGTGCCAGCAGTTCCGCTTGGGAGTGGACTGAAGCTTTCTTT
TRBJ2-7,once,.,TRBV5-6,CASSLAGNSYEQYF,TGTGCCAGCAGCTTGGCTGGTAACTCCTACGAGCAGTACTTC
TRBJ1-2,.,.,TRBV28,CASSSGPTDTF,TGTGCCAGCAGTTCCGGACCTACGGACACCTTC
TRBJ2-6,.,.,TRBV18,CASSPPSRGLSGANVLTF,TGTGCCAGCTCACCACCATCCAGGGGCCTCTCTGGGGCCAACGTCCTGACTTTC
TRBJ1-5,.,.,TRBV2,CASSPRWGGSNQPQHF,TGTGCCAGCAGTCCTCGGTGGGGGGGAAGCAATCAGCCCCAGCATTTT
TRBJ1-1,.,.,TRBV4-1,CASSQAPPALYAFF,TGCGCCAGCAGCCAAGCCCCCCCGGCTCTGTACGCTTTCTTT
TRBJ1-2,.,.,TRBV29-1,CSVLTVFYTF,TGCAGCGTTCTGACAGTCTTCTACACCTTC
TRBJ2-6,.,TRBD2,TRBV6-4,CASRGPPTSGDFSGANVLTF,TGTGCCAGCAGGGGGCCCCCGACTAGCGGGGACTTCTCTGGGGCCAACGTCCTGACTTTC
TRBJ1-2,.,.,TRBV30,CAWSVRPYGYTF,TGTGCCTGGAGTGTAAGACCCTATGGCTACACCTTC
TRBJ2-7,.,TRBD2,TRBV6-1,CASSERTGGKAEQYF,TGTGCCAGCAGTGAAAGGACGGGGGGAAAGGCCGAGCAGTACTTC
TRBJ2-2,.,.,TRBV6-5,CASSYSEGSGELFF,TGTGCCAGCAGTTACTCGGAGGGGAGCGGGGAGCTGTTTTTT
TRBJ2-3,.,.,TRBV12-3/TRBV12-4,CASNLHGTDTQYF,TGTGCCAGCAACCTCCACGGAACAGATACGCAGTATTTT
TRBJ1-3,.,.,TRBV4-2,CASSLRSSDGNTIYF,TGTGCCAGCAGCCTCCGATCCTCCGACGGAAACACCATATATTTT
TRBJ1-2,.,.,TRBV28,CASSLRNTYGYTF,TGTGCCAGCAGTTTAAGGAATACCTATGGCTACACCTTC
TRBJ2-7,.,.,TRBV7-8,CASSFGQLDYEQYF,TGTGCCAGCAGCTTTGGGCAGCTCGACTACGAGCAGTACTTC
TRBJ1-2,.,.,TRBV6-4,CASSVNRDHYGYTF,TGTGCCAGCAGTGTAAACAGGGACCACTATGGCTACACCTTC
TRBJ1-4,.,.,TRBV27,CARAPGPRHRVNEKLFF,TGTGCCAGGGCCCCAGGCCCCCGTCATCGAGTTAATGAAAAACTGTTTTTT